A selection of T cell receptor beta chains follows, all from one sample in a study of OX40 agonist ivuxolimab in advanced cancers. TCRdb's copy holds only in-frame clones and misses some; the assay was immunoSEQ multiplex PCR. The sample consists of more than 45,000 clones, 80% to 90% of them appearing once. This material consisted of CD4+ or CD8+ T cells sorted from blood, taken in a trial of the OX40 agonist ivuxolimab. These receptors were collected from an adult with an advanced solid tumor such as melanoma, head and neck, liver or kidney cancer. Both conserved end residues are part of each CDR3. D genes are given only for firm matches. Clone size is shown for a subset of rows, as once, few, many or a class of expanded clone.

D	V	size	J	DNA	CDR3
.	TRBV5-1	.	TRBJ1-5	TGCGCCAGCAGCTTGTGGCCGTCCGACTATAGCAATCAGCCCCAGCATTTT	CASSLWPSDYSNQPQHF
.	TRBV30	.	TRBJ1-2	TGTGCCTGTACAAGAACCTCTTATGGCTACACCTTC	CACTRTSYGYTF
TRBD2	TRBV10-3	.	TRBJ2-1	TGTGCCATCAGACCGGGACTAGCGGGGGGTTCCTACAATGAGCAGTTCTTC	CAIRPGLAGGSYNEQFF
TRBD1	TRBV6-5	.	TRBJ1-6	TGTGCCAGCACCCAAGACAGGGGGCGGAATTCACCCCTCCACTTT	CASTQDRGRNSPLHF
.	TRBV19	.	TRBJ2-3	TGTGCCAGTAGTCCTTGGTATCCTAGCACAGATACGCAGTATTTT	CASSPWYPSTDTQYF
TRBD1	TRBV10-3	few	TRBJ1-2	TGTGCCATCAGTGGGACAGGGGGCCTGGATGGCTACACCTTC	CAISGTGGLDGYTF
.	TRBV5-6	.	TRBJ2-2	TGTGCCAGCACAACCGAGGGAATTGCGAACACCGGGGAGCTGTTTTTT	CASTTEGIANTGELFF
.	TRBV19	few	TRBJ1-2	TGTGCCAGTAGTATTTTGGAACCGTCATGGAGCTACACCTTC	CASSILEPSWSYTF
TRBD2	TRBV28	.	TRBJ2-3	TGTGCCAGCTCCCCAGGATTAGCGGGAAGTGCGCAGTATTTT	CASSPGLAGSAQYF
.	TRBV11-3	.	TRBJ1-2	TGTGCCAGCACCTCAGGGACACCGGACGTTAACTATGGCTACACCTTC	CASTSGTPDVNYGYTF
.	TRBV4-1	few	TRBJ1-1	TGCGCCAGCAGCCAAGAGGGGGCGGGGGTAGGCACTGAAGCTTTCTTT	CASSQEGAGVGTEAFF
.	TRBV5-4	.	TRBJ2-5	TGTGCCAGCAGCTTTAGCGTTCAAGAGACCCAGTACTTC	CASSFSVQETQYF
TRBD2	TRBV28	.	TRBJ2-7	TGTGCCAGCACCCCCCAAGTCTGGGCAGGGACTAGCGGGAGGGTGGGCTACGAGCAGTACTTC	CASTPQVWAGTSGRVGYEQYF
.	TRBV14	.	TRBJ2-5	TGTGCCAGCAGCCAAGGTGTCAGTGGGACCCAGTACTTC	CASSQGVSGTQYF
.	TRBV7-9	.	TRBJ2-7	TGTGCCAGCACCCCCAGCTCCTACGAGCAGTACTTC	CASTPSSYEQYF
TRBD2	TRBV28	.	TRBJ2-7	TGTGCCAGCAGTTTAGTGGGAGGGAGCGGAGCCGAGCAGTACTTC	CASSLVGGSGAEQYF
TRBD2	TRBV4-1	.	TRBJ2-5	TGCGCCAGCAGCCAAGAGGGGCGGGGGGCCACCCAAGAGACCCAGTACTTC	CASSQEGRGATQETQYF